Listed below are T cell receptor beta chains from one sample, sequenced in a study of blood T cell repertoires in COVID-19. Sequenced by immunoSEQ multiplex PCR; TCRdb stores in-frame clones only, minus some. The profile shows some 250,000 clones, 80% to 85% of them singletons. The sample consisted of peripheral blood. Receptor source: a man aged 45-65 years with active or convalescent COVID-19. Both conserved end residues are part of each CDR3. Fields, in order: clone size, V gene, J gene, D gene, CDR3 DNA, CDR3 protein. A D gene is named only where the DNA matches it firmly. A clone size is listed for some rows: how often the clone was seen (once, few, many), or a class if it is expanded.

>once|TRBV6-6|TRBJ1-6|TRBD1
TGTGCCAGCAGACAGGACAGGGGTTATAATTCACCCCTCCACTTT
CASRQDRGYNSPLHF
>-|TRBV5-5|TRBJ2-7|TRBD1
TGTGCCAGCAGCTTCCAGACAGGGAGCTACGAGCAGTACTTC
CASSFQTGSYEQYF
>-|TRBV30|TRBJ1-2|-
TGTGCCTGGAGTCAGGGTGCCTATGGCTACACCTTC
CAWSQGAYGYTF
>-|TRBV7-2|TRBJ1-2|-
TGTGCCAGCAGCTTAGTGGGACATCTGCCCGGCTACACCTTC
CASSLVGHLPGYTF
>-|TRBV7-8|TRBJ1-4|-
TGTGCCAGCAGCCCTACTTGGAACTATAATGAAAAACTGTTTTTT
CASSPTWNYNEKLFF
>-|TRBV5-1|TRBJ1-6|-
TGCGCCAGCAGCTTGTCCCGAGATTCACCCCTCCACTTT
CASSLSRDSPLHF
>-|TRBV7-3|TRBJ1-2|TRBD1
TGTGCCAGCAGCTTAATGGGGACAGGGGGCGACTATGGCTACACCTTC
CASSLMGTGGDYGYTF
>-|TRBV19|TRBJ1-5|-
TGTGCCAGTAGTATAGGGATTGGGCTGTATCAGCCCCAGCATTTT
CASSIGIGLYQPQHF
>-|TRBV7-6|TRBJ2-7|TRBD1
TGTGCCAGCAGCCAACTCATTACAGGGGGCTTGCAGTACTTC
CASSQLITGGLQYF
>-|TRBV2|TRBJ1-1|-
TGTGCCAGCACATTTCGGGGGGAGAACACTGAAGCTTTCTTT
CASTFRGENTEAFF
>-|TRBV7-3|TRBJ2-1|TRBD1
TGTGCCAGCAGATCCGGGACAGGGGGCCTGGATGAGCAGTTCTTC
CASRSGTGGLDEQFF
>-|TRBV6-6|TRBJ1-5|TRBD1
TGTGCCAGCAGTGGGACAGGTGGTCAGCCCCAGCATTTT
CASSGTGGQPQHF
>-|TRBV9|TRBJ2-2|-
TGTGCCAGCAGCGCCGAACAGGGAAGGGGCACCGGGGAGCTGTTTTTT
CASSAEQGRGTGELFF
>-|TRBV11-3|TRBJ2-2|TRBD2
TGTGCCAGCAGCGCCCCGGGGGGGCCAACCGGGGAGCTGTTTTTT
CASSAPGGPTGELFF
>-|TRBV24-1|TRBJ2-1|TRBD2
TGTGCCACCAGTGATTCTGAGACTAGCGGGTTATACAATGAGCAGTTCTTC
CATSDSETSGLYNEQFF
>-|TRBV10-3|TRBJ2-3|TRBD2
TGTGCCATGCGGGGGGGCCTTGGGGCAGATACGCAGTATTTT
CAMRGGLGADTQYF
>-|TRBV7-9|TRBJ2-7|TRBD1
TGTGCCAGCAGCTTAAGTCAGGGGGTGTTAAACGAGCAGTACTTC
CASSLSQGVLNEQYF
>-|TRBV4-2|TRBJ1-2|TRBD1
TGTGCCAGCAGCCAAGACCCCACAGGGGGGCTACTAGGCTACACCTTC
CASSQDPTGGLLGYTF
>-|TRBV30|TRBJ2-5|TRBD1
TGTGCCCGTGGACAGGATCCACAAGAGACCCAGTACTTC
CARGQDPQETQYF
>few|TRBV15|TRBJ1-2|-
TGTGCCACCAGCAGAGATTTTGCAGGGAACTATGGCTACACCTTC
CATSRDFAGNYGYTF
>-|TRBV30|TRBJ1-5|-
TGTGCCTGGAGAGGGCCAGGGGACCATCAGCCCCAGCATTTT
CAWRGPGDHQPQHF
>-|TRBV27|TRBJ1-6|TRBD1
TGTGCCAGCAGTTTATGGGGGACAGTGGAATCACCCCTCCACTTT
CASSLWGTVESPLHF
>few|TRBV3-1/TRBV3-2|TRBJ1-5|-
TGTGCCAGCAGCGTTGCCGGGGGCAATCAGCCCCAGCATTTT
CASSVAGGNQPQHF
>-|TRBV2|TRBJ2-1|TRBD2
TGTGCCAGCGGACTAGCGGGGGGCGGGAATGAGCAGTTCTTC
CASGLAGGGNEQFF
>-|TRBV6-2/TRBV6-3|TRBJ2-7|-
TGTGCCAGCAGCCGGACAGCAGCCAATTGGGAGCAGTACTTC
CASSRTAANWEQYF
>-|TRBV7-3|TRBJ2-1|-
TGTGCCAGCAGCTTATACCAGGGGTTCAATGAGCAGTTCTTC
CASSLYQGFNEQFF
>once|TRBV2|TRBJ1-1|TRBD1
TGTGCCAGCACTGCGGGGGGACAGGGGAACACTGAAGCTTTCTTT
CASTAGGQGNTEAFF
>-|TRBV5-1|TRBJ2-7|-
TGCGCCAGCAGCCAAACAGGGCCCACCTACGAGCAGTACTTC
CASSQTGPTYEQYF
>-|TRBV19|TRBJ2-1|TRBD1
TGTGCCAGTAGTAACAACCGGGACAGGAATGAGCAGTTCTTC
CASSNNRDRNEQFF